This T cell receptor (beta chain) comes out of a study of blood T cell repertoires in COVID-19. As for the study in general: Sites across the United States, Italy and Spain contributed samples from acute and convalescent COVID-19. PBMCs, B-cell-depleted T cells, or T cells were the source of the cDNA or gDNA that made up the material.

Profiling relied on immunoSEQ multiplex PCR, and the TCRdb table lists in-frame clones only, not all of them. The top ten clones hold 1.9% of a sample with about 140,000 clones, around 72% of them seen once. Sequences were obtained from peripheral blood. The clonotype comes from a woman aged 55-69 years with acute or convalescent COVID-19.

The CDR3 spells CASSSRTSGPTGELFF. The CDR3 nucleotides read TGTGCCAGCAGCTCGAGGACTAGCGGCCCCACCGGGGAGCTGTTTTTT. The chain carries TRBV5-4 and TRBJ2-2; TRBD2 aligns across 10 bases. The CDR3 consists of 16 residues. Germline V gene lookup returns CDR1 SGHNT and CDR2 YYREEE (reference sequence). The J segment lost 4 bases and the V segment lost 3 bases, leaving 6 bases of the junction unmatched.